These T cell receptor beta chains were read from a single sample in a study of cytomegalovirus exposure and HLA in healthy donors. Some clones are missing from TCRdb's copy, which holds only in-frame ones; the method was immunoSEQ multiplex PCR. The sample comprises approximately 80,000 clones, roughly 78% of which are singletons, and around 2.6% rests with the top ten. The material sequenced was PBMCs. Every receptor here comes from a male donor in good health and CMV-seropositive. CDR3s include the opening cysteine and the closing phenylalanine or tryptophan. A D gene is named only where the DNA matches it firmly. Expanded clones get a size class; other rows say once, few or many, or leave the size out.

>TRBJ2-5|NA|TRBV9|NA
CASNLRAGYQETQYF
TGTGCCAGCAACCTGAGGGCGGGGTATCAAGAGACCCAGTACTTC
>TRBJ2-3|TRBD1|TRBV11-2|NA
CASSLGYRDRGGDTQYF
TGTGCCAGCAGCTTAGGATACCGGGACAGGGGAGGGGATACGCAGTATTTT
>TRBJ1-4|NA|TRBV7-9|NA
CASSLVDNEKLFF
TGTGCCAGCAGCTTAGTAGATAATGAAAAACTGTTTTTT
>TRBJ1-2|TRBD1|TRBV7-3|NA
CASSSQTTGGSPTF
TGTGCCAGCAGCTCCCAAACGACAGGGGGATCGCCCACCTTC
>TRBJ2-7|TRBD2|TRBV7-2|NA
CASSGGAGASYEQYF
TGTGCCAGCAGCGGAGGGGCGGGAGCTTCCTACGAGCAGTACTTC
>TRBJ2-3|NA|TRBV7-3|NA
CASSSNKADTQYF
TGTGCCAGCAGCTCTAATAAAGCAGATACGCAGTATTTT
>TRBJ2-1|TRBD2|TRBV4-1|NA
CASSQPGTNNEQFF
TGCGCCAGCAGCCAACCCGGGACTAATAATGAGCAGTTCTTC
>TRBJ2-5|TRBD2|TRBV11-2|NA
CASSRLLAGVGETQYF
TGTGCCAGCAGCCGGCTACTAGCGGGAGTGGGAGAGACCCAGTACTTC
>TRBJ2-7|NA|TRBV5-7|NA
CASSARMAGRRYEQYF
TGTGCCAGCAGCGCACGTATGGCAGGCCGTCGGTACGAGCAGTACTTC
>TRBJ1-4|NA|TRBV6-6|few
CASSQTGRHEKLFF
TGTGCCAGCAGTCAGACAGGCCGTCATGAAAAACTGTTTTTT
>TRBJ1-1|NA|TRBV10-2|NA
CASSGQRQSEAFF
TGCGCCAGCTCCGGACAGCGTCAGTCTGAAGCTTTCTTT
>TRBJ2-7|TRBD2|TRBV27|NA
CASSSGLAGPSSYEQYF
TGTGCCAGCAGTTCGGGACTAGCGGGCCCCAGCTCCTACGAGCAGTACTTC
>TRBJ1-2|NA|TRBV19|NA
CASSTQGGRNYGYTF
TGTGCCAGTAGTACCCAGGGCGGCCGGAACTATGGCTACACCTTC
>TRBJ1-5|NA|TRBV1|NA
CTSSQDRDRGRGNQPQHF
TGCACCAGCAGCCAAGATCGGGACAGGGGGCGGGGCAATCAGCCCCAGCATTTT
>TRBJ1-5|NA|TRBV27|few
CASSGGGFVNQPQHF
TGTGCCAGCAGCGGGGGGGGGTTCGTCAATCAGCCCCAGCATTTT
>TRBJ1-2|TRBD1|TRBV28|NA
CASSQTGVYGYTF
TGTGCCAGCAGTCAGACAGGGGTCTATGGCTACACCTTC
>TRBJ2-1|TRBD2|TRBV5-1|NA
CASAVTSGRAEGNEQFF
TGCGCCAGCGCTGTGACTAGCGGGAGGGCTGAGGGCAATGAGCAGTTCTTC
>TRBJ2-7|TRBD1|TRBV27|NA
CASSLTGSYEQYF
TGTGCCAGCAGTTTGACAGGGAGCTACGAGCAGTACTTC
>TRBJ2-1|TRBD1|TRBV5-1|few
CASTPTGASGEQFF
TGCGCCAGCACTCCGACAGGGGCTAGTGGTGAGCAGTTCTTC
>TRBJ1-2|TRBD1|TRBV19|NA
CASSIYRDRTYGYTF
TGTGCCAGTAGTATCTACCGGGACAGGACCTATGGCTACACCTTC